The clone carrying this T cell receptor (beta chain) has only one observation. The data derive from a study of blood T cell repertoires in COVID-19. Looking at the study overall: COVID-19 samples collected from the United States, Italy and Spain covered acute and convalescent phases. Sources were T cells, B-cell-depleted T cells, or PBMCs; the material itself was cDNA or gDNA.

Trimming stripped 4 bases from V and 1 base from J, with 7 bases between. CDR3 length equals 13 residues. Germline assignment: CDR1 ENHRY and CDR2 SYGVKD. The authors' processing: Quantification of nucleated cells was approximated via reference gene primer amplification. Produced via immunoSEQ multiplex PCR; TCRdb's table is partial and in-frame only. The DNA was the basis for D and trimming; V, J and clone size are from that table. This sample has about 330,000 clones, with roughly 89% found just once. Followed longitudinally, the Seattle patients had been enrolled during active infection. This chain joins TRBV10-3 and TRBJ1-1, with unresolved D. The sequenced sample consisted of peripheral blood. This clonotype was sampled from a man aged 25 to 40 with COVID-19, enrolled during active disease. The CDR3 DNA sequence: TGTGCCATCAGTGGAGTCACGAACACTGAAGCTTTCTTT. This codes for CAISGVTNTEAFF.